One sample yielded the 7 T cell receptor beta chains listed below, sequenced in a study of T cells in localized non-small cell lung cancer (dated by TCRdb to the early 2020s). Library preparation employed the immunoSEQ multiplex PCR assay. TCRdb obtained this table from immuneACCESS and retained in-frame rearrangements with V and J assigned. These tables miss some clones; where compared with another copy, unresolved V genes account for less than half of the shortfall, and the remainder is unexplained. Across this sample there are approximately 3,300 clones, with roughly 21% seen only once. The biggest ten clones account for about a quarter of the sample. The sequences come from lung tumor tissue, collected before any cancer treatment. These receptor sequences come from a woman aged 35-75 years with stage I lung adenocarcinoma.

The CDR3 coding sequence is TGTGCCAGTAGTACTAGCGGGCCCCCTAGCACAGATACGCAGTATTTT. Translation: CASSTSGPPSTDTQYF. The chain combines TRBV19 with TRBJ2-3; 8 nucleotides line up with TRBD2. The junction had 6 bases not matched to a gene; V was cut back by 4 bases and J by 0 bases. The CDR3 runs 16 residues. CDR1 LNHDA and CDR2 SQIVND come from the germline V gene (reference sequence).

The chain recombines TRBV11-3 with TRBJ2-1; a possible D gene is TRBD1 (5 bases). The CDR3 runs 16 residues. Trimming removed 1 base at V and 0 bases at J, with 10 bases between. CDR1 and CDR2 (germline): SGHNT, YENEEA. Here the CDR3 DNA reads TGTGCCAGCAGCTTAGGAACAGGAAGCTCCTACAATGAGCAGTTCTTC. Translation gives CASSLGTGSSYNEQFF. Filled out from reference TRBV11-3 and TRBJ2-1, the complete variable domain reads EAGVVQSPRYKIIEKKQPVAFWCNPISGHNTLYWYLQNLGQGPELLIRYENEEAVDDSQLPKDRFSAERLKGVDSTLKIQPAELGDSAVYLCASSLGTGSSYNEQFFGPGTRLTVL.

This clone was observed a few times. V usage is TRBV18 and J usage is TRBJ2-7; maybe TRBD1 (6 bases). The CDR3 runs to 16 residues. Between the trimmed V and J ends, which lost 3 bases and 0 bases, there was a span of 15 bases. Germline CDR1 reads KGHSH; CDR2 reads LQKENI. The CDR3 nucleotides read TGTGCCAGCTCACCGAGACAGGAGAATAACTCCTACGAGCAGTACTTC. The encoded protein is CASSPRQENNSYEQYF.

The rearrangement uses TRBV11-3 and TRBJ2-7; TRBD2 agrees at 7 bases. The ends lost 5 bases at V and 1 base at J; junction bases unmatched: 11. CDR1 SGHNT and CDR2 YENEEA come from the germline V gene. The CDR3 runs to 16 residues. CDR3 sequence: CASSPGEASGSYEQYF. CDR3 nucleotide sequence: TGTGCCAGCAGCCCCGGGGAGGCTAGCGGATCCTACGAGCAGTACTTC.

This chain uses TRBV7-6 with TRBJ2-3; perhaps D is TRBD1 or TRBD2 (5 bases each). CDR1 SGHVS and CDR2 FNYEAQ come from the germline V gene. This CDR3 region has 16 residues. The V and J ends lost 5 bases and 2 bases respectively, with 17 bases between them. The CDR3 region is CASSLNWGGTTDTQYF. As DNA, the CDR3 is TGTGCCAGCAGCCTAAACTGGGGTGGGACCACAGATACGCAGTATTTT.

J is TRBJ2-3 and V is TRBV25-1, with D possibly being TRBD1 or TRBD2 (5 bases each). Germline V gene data show CDR1 as MGHDK and CDR2 as SYGVNS. The length of the CDR3 is 14 residues. V was cut by 2 bases and J by 0 bases, with 6 bases left in between. CDR3 nucleotides: TGTGCCAGCAGTGAAGAGGGGAGCACAGATACGCAGTATTTT. Protein product: CASSEEGSTDTQYF.

The chain joins TRBV6-8 to TRBJ2-7; 7 bases are shared with TRBD2. The CDR3 runs to 12 residues. V lost 6 bases to trimming and J lost 5 bases; unmatched junction nucleotides: 4. The germline V gene has CDR1 MNHGY and CDR2 SAAAGT. The CDR3 region has the DNA TGTGCCAGCAGACCTAGCGGACACGAGCAGTACTTC. This codes for CASRPSGHEQYF.